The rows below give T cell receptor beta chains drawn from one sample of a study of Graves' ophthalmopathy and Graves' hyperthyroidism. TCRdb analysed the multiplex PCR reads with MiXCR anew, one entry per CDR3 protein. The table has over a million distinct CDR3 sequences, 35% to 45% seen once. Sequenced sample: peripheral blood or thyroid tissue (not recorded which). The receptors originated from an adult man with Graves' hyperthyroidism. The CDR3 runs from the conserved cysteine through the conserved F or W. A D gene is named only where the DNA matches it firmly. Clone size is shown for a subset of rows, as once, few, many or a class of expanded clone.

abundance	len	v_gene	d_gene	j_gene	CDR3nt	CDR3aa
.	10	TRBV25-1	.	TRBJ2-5	TGTGCCACCAAGAGGGTGACCCAGTACTTC	CATKRVTQYF
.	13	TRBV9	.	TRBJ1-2	TGTGCCAGCACGGGGGACGGACCCCTTGGCTACACCTTC	CASTGDGPLGYTF
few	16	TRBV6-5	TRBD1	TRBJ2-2	TGTGCCAGCAGATCCCGGGACAGGGGCTTCACCGGGGAGCTGTTTTTT	CASRSRDRGFTGELFF
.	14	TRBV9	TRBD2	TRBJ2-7	TGTGCCAGCTTAGCGGCTAGCGGGAGTTACGAGCAGTACTTC	CASLAASGSYEQYF
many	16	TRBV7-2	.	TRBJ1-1	TGTGCCAGCAGCTCCGCTTCAATAACAGGGAAGCCTGAAGCTTTCTTT	CASSSASITGKPEAFF
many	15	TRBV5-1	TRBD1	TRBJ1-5	TGCGCCAGCAGCTTGGAGGGACAGTTCAATCAGCCCCAGCATTTT	CASSLEGQFNQPQHF
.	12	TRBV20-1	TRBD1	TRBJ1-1	TGCAGTGCTCAACAGGGGGGCACTGAAGCTTTCTTT	CSAQQGGTEAFF
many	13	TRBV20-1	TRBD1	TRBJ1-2	TGCAGTGCTCAGACAGGGATCACCTATGGCTACACCTTC	CSAQTGITYGYTF
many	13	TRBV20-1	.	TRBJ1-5	TGCAGTGCTTTATGGGATAGCAATCAGCCCCAGCATTTT	CSALWDSNQPQHF
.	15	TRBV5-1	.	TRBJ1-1	TGCGCCAGCAGTCAATTTCGACTGAGTAACACTGAAGCTTTCTTT	CASSQFRLSNTEAFF
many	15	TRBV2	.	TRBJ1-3	TGTGCCAGCAGGCTCAGGCCGGACTCTGGAAACACCATATATTTT	CASRLRPDSGNTIYF
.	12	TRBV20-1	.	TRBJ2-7	TGCAGTGGACAGGATAGTGGGTGGGAGCAGTACTTC	CSGQDSGWEQYF
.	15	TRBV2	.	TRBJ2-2	TGTGCCAGCAGCTTACTCGAAAAAGGGCTCGGGGAGCTGTTTTTT	CASSLLEKGLGELFF
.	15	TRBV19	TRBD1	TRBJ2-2	TGTGCCAGTAGTACTCACAGGGGGAACACCGGGGAGCTGTTTTTT	CASSTHRGNTGELFF
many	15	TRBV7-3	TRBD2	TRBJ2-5	TGTGCCAGCGGGCTAGCGGGAGGGTACCAAGAGACCCAGTACTTC	CASGLAGGYQETQYF
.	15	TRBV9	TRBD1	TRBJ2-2	TGTGCCAGCAGCGCGGACAGGGGGCTCCCCGGGGAGCTGTTTTTT	CASSADRGLPGELFF
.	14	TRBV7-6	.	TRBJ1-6	TGTGCCAGCAGCTTAGGGGGTCGGAATTTACCCCTCCACTTT	CASSLGGRNLPLHF
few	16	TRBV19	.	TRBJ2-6	TGTGCCAGTAGAAAAAGATCAGGGACTGGGGCCAACGTCCTGACTTTC	CASRKRSGTGANVLTF
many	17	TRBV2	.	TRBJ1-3	TGTGCCAGCAGTGAAAGTGAAGAGCGGGGTGATTTTAACACCATATATTTT	CASSESEERGDFNTIYF
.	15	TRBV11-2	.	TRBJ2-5	TGTGCCAGCAGCTCTCAACAGGTACCGGAAGAGACCCAGTACTTC	CASSSQQVPEETQYF
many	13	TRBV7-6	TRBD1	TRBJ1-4	TGTGCCAGCAGCCGAAACCCGGGACAGGGACTGTTTTTT	CASSRNPGQGLFF
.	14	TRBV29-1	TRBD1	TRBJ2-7	TGCAGCGTTAATTCTGTGACAGGGCCCTACGAGCAGTACTTC	CSVNSVTGPYEQYF
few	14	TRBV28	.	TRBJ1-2	TGTGCCAGCAGTCCCCTTTCAAGGCTGCTTGGCTACACCTTC	CASSPLSRLLGYTF
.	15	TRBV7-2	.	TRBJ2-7	TGTGCCAGCAGCCAATTGCTATCGGACTCCTACGAGCAGTACTTC	CASSQLLSDSYEQYF
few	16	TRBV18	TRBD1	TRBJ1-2	TGTGCCAGCTCACCACCGGGACAGAGGCGCTATAGGGGCTACACCTTC	CASSPPGQRRYRGYTF
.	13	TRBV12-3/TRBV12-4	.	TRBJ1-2	TGTGCCAGCAGTCCCCAACCCGGGAATGGCTACACCTTC	CASSPQPGNGYTF
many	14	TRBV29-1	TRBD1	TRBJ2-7	TGCAGCGTACTCAAAGATACAGGGGCCTACGAGCAGTACTTC	CSVLKDTGAYEQYF
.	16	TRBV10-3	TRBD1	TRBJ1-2	TGTGCCATCAGTTACTCGGGGACAGGGATTAACTATGGCTACACCTTC	CAISYSGTGINYGYTF
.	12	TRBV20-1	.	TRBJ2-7	TGCAGTGCTAGGGAAGGGGCCCTCGAGCAGTACTTC	CSAREGALEQYF
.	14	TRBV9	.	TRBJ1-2	TGTGCCAGCAGCACTCGGGACTCCTATGGTGGCTACACCTTC	CASSTRDSYGGYTF
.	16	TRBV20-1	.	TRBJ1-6	TGCAGTGCTACAATCCCTGGGGGGGCGAATTATTCACCCCTCCACTTT	CSATIPGGANYSPLHF
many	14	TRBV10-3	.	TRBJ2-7	TGTGCCATCAGTGAGAGAGCAGGGGTGTACGAGCAGTACTTC	CAISERAGVYEQYF
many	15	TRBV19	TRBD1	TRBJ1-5	TGTGCCAGTAGCCACGACAGGGGTCCGAATCAGCCCCAGCATTTT	CASSHDRGPNQPQHF
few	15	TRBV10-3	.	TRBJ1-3	TGTGCCATCAGTGAGTGGCCAGGTTGGGAAAACACCATATATTTT	CAISEWPGWENTIYF
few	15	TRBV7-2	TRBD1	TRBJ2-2	TGTGCCAGCAGCGTGGGACAGCCAAACACCGGGGAGCTGTTTTTT	CASSVGQPNTGELFF
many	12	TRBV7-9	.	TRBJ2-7	TGTGCCAGCAGTCACGGCGCCTACGAGCAGTACTTC	CASSHGAYEQYF
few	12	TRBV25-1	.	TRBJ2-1	TGTGCCAGCGGGGGGCACTACAATGAGCAGTTCTTC	CASGGHYNEQFF
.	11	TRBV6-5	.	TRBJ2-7	TGTGCCAGCAGCCACGTTGGCGAGCAGTACTTC	CASSHVGEQYF
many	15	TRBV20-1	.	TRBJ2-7	TGCAGTGCCGGAGGCCCAGGGGAGAAGAGGGTCCAGCAGTACTTC	CSAGGPGEKRVQQYF
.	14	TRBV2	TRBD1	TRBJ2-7	TGTGCCAGCAGTGTGGGACAGTACGCCTACGAGCAGTACTTC	CASSVGQYAYEQYF
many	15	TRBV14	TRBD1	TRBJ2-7	TGTGCCAGCAGCCAAGCCCCGGACAGGGACCACGAGCAGTACTTC	CASSQAPDRDHEQYF